This TCR beta chain appears in the sequencing data of a study of Graves' ophthalmopathy and Graves' hyperthyroidism. Study-level information: There was a collection of peripheral blood at initial diagnosis, before any treatment.

Findings of the study overall: Thyroid clonotypes that were expanded above 0.001 frequency mostly also appeared in blood.

J was trimmed by 6 bases and V by 7 bases; bases with no gene match: 9. The CDR3 consists of 14 residues. Germline V lookup: CDR1 ENHRY, CDR2 SYGVKD. Using RNA transcripts, the TCR beta CDR3 regions were amplified. First-round RT-PCR relied on HTBI primers, and a second-round multiplex PCR came next. One entry per CDR3 protein results from TCRdb running MiXCR on the multiplex PCR reads. The data contain a few hundred thousand distinct CDR3 sequences, roughly 17% of them singletons. This clonotype was counted ten times or more. Its antigen is unidentified. Sample: peripheral blood. The chain has TRBV10-3 and TRBJ2-1, with 7 bases that match TRBD2. This sequence was found in an adult woman with stable Graves' hyperthyroidism. CDR3 in DNA: TGTGCCATCATGGGAGCGGGGTTGGGCAATGAGCAGTTCTTC. Translation: CAIMGAGLGNEQFF.